This T cell receptor (beta chain) was obtained from a study of cytomegalovirus exposure and HLA in healthy donors. General study points: Immune exposure information available was restricted to CMV serostatus. Analyzed later, association rates of TCRs varied across HLA loci, with DRB1 most and HLA-C fewest. The presence/absence work took it that sequencing depth was about the same across donors.

This CDR3 comprises 14 residues. Germline V gene lookup returns CDR1 MGHRA and CDR2 YSYEKL. The V segment lost 2 bases and the J segment 2 bases; nucleotides outside the gene matches: 3. This clone was seen a single time. Its antigen is undetermined. It was with 60 Vbeta and 13 Jbeta primers that the PCR ran. The repertoire was sequenced with immunoSEQ multiplex PCR; TCRdb's copy has only in-frame clones and lacks some. This sample has about 160,000 clones, with more than 70% found just once. The chain recombines TRBV4-1 with TRBJ2-7; the match to TRBD1 covers 7 bases. The sequence derives from a man in his sixties in good health and CMV-seronegative. The specimen was PBMCs. CDR3 residues: CASSQTTGAYEQYF. The CDR3 coding sequence is TGCGCCAGCAGCCAAACAACAGGGGCCTACGAGCAGTACTTC.